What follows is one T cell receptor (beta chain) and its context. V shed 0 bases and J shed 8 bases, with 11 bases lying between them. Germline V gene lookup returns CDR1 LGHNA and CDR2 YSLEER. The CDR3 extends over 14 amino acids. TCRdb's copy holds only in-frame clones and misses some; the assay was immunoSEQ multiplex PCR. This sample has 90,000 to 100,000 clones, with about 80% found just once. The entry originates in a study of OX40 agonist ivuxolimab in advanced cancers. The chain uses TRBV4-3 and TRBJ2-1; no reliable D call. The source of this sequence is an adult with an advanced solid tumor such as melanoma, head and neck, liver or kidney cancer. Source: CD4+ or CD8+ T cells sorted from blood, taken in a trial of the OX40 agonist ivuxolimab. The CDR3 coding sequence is TGCGCCAGCAGCCAAGACGGAGTCGTAGATGAGCAGTTCTTC. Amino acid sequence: CASSQDGVVDEQFF.